The 5 T cell receptor beta chains presented below share a single source sample, sequenced in a study of T-cell reconstitution after alpha-beta-depleted transplantation in children. TCRbeta library construction was performed incorporating unique molecular identifiers. TCRdb reprocessed the PCR reads with MiXCR, giving one entry per CDR3 protein. This sample has 190,000 or so distinct CDR3 sequences; approximately 6.6% occur once, and the top ten carry more than 2.5%. The source was PBMCs from the stem cell graft donor, collected from the stem cell graft. Every receptor here comes from a human donor who donated a stem cell graft to a child with Wiskott-Aldrich syndrome.

This clonotype was detected ten times or more. CDR3 in DNA: TGTGCCAGCAGTTCCCGGGGGAGCTCCTACAATGAGCAGTTCTTC. It codes for CASSSRGSSYNEQFF. V is TRBV12-3 or TRBV12-4 and J is TRBJ2-1; D perhaps matches TRBD2 (6 bases). CDR3 size: 15 residues. Trimming removed 4 bases from V and 0 bases from J, with 10 bases in between.

The chain is built from TRBV30 and TRBJ2-5; D is unresolved. Matching the DNA end better, TRBJ2-7 makes the J call doubtful. The CDR3 totals 13 residues. CDR1 is GTSNPN and CDR2 is SVGIG in the germline V gene (reference sequence). CDR3 sequence: CAWSKVFPYEQYF. DNA for the CDR3: TGTGCCTGGAGTAAAGTCTTCCCCTACGAGCAGTACTTC.

In regard to this clonotype: A much bigger clone sits one base away, suggesting this may be a read error. This chain joins TRBV6-2 or TRBV6-3 and TRBJ2-1; D gene unclear. The CDR3 runs 16 residues. Germline V gives CDR1 MNHEY, CDR2 SVGEGT. The V gene lost 1 base and the J gene lost 5 bases, with 15 bases spanning the gap. Here the CDR3 DNA reads TGTGCCAGCAGTTACTACCCTGGCAACACCCACAATGAGCAGTTCTTC. It yields the protein CASSYYPGNTHNEQFF.

This clonotype was picked up a small number of times. This chain links TRBV5-1 with TRBJ2-2, with TRBD2 identical over 11 bases. The CDR3 covers 16 residues. The germline V gene encodes CDR1 SGHRS and CDR2 YFSETQ. Trimming removed 4 bases from V and 6 bases from J; junction bases left unmatched: 8. The CDR3 DNA reads as TGCGCCAGCAGCCGTACTAGCGGGAGATCCCCCGGGGAGCTGTTTTTT. Protein: CASSRTSGRSPGELFF.

The rearrangement joins TRBV30 to TRBJ2-1; 8 bases align to TRBD2. The CDR3 spans 14 residues. Trimming at V came to 4 bases and at J to 8 bases, leaving 10 bases not matched to a gene. Germline CDR1 and CDR2: GTSNPN and SVGIG (reference sequence). This CDR3 is CAWTPGGGHYEQFF. CDR3 in DNA: TGTGCCTGGACCCCGGGGGGGGGGCATTATGAGCAGTTCTTC.